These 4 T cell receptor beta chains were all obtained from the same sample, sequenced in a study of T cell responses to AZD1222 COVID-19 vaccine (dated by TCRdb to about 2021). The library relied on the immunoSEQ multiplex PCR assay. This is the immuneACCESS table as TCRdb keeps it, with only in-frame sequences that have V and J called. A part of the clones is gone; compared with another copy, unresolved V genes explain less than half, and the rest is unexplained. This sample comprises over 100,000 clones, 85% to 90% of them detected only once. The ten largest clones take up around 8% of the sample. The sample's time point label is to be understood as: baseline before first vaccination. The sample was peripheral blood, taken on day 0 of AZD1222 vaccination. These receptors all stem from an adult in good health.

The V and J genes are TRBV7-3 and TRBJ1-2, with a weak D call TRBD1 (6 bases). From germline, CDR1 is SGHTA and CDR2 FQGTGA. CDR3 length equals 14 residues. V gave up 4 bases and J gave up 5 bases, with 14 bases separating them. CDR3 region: CASSSDRGGYGYTF. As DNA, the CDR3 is TGTGCCAGCAGCTCGGACAGAGGCGGGTATGGCTACACCTTC.

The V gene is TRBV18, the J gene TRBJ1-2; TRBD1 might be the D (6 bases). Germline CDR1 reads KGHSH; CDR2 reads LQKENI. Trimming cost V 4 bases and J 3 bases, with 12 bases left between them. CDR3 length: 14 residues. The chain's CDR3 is CASSHTSGDYGYTF. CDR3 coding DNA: TGTGCCAGCTCACACACTTCAGGGGACTATGGCTACACCTTC.

CDR3: CASSFVDTQYF. The CDR3, as DNA: TGTGCCAGCAGCTTCGTAGATACGCAGTATTTT. The gene calls are TRBV11-2 and TRBJ2-3; no clear D gene. Trimming left V 3 bases short and J 5 bases short, with 3 bases between. Germline-derived CDR1 and CDR2 are SGHAT and FQNNGV. This CDR3 region has 11 residues.

CDR3 amino acids: CASRGWGIKETQYF. For the CDR3, the DNA is TGTGCCAGCCGGGGGTGGGGGATTAAAGAGACCCAGTACTTC. This chain links TRBV2 with TRBJ2-5; a weak D match, TRBD2 (6 bases). The CDR3 sequence is 14 residues long. In germline, CDR1 is SNHLY, CDR2 FYNNEI. V gave up 8 bases and J gave up 3 bases, with 16 bases separating them.